The 18 T cell receptor beta chains below all came from one sample that was sequenced in a study of T cell responses to AZD1222 COVID-19 vaccine. Data came from immunoSEQ multiplex PCR; TCRdb stores just in-frame clones and leaves some out. The sample includes about 97,000 clones, about 85% of them seen just once. This specimen was peripheral blood, taken on day 0 of AZD1222 vaccination. Receptors originate from an adult in good health.

The J gene is TRBJ2-2, the V gene TRBV6-2 or TRBV6-3; 8 nucleotides align to TRBD2. The CDR3 consists of 16 residues. Germline CDR1 reads MNHEY; CDR2 reads SVGEGT. With 3 bases clipped from V and 3 bases from J, the junction kept 6 bases outside the gene matches. The CDR3 bases are TGTGCCAGCAGTTATCGACTAGCGACCCACACCGGGGAGCTGTTTTTT. It codes for CASSYRLATHTGELFF.

In nucleotides, the CDR3 is TGTGCCAGCAGTTTATGGGGGGAAGGGGAGACCCAGTACTTC. Translating gives CASSLWGEGETQYF. The rearrangement links TRBV27 to TRBJ2-5, with D possibly being TRBD2 (6 bases). Germline-derived CDR1 and CDR2 are MNHEY and SMNVEV (reference sequence). Between the trimmed V and J ends, which lost 1 base and 5 bases, there was a span of 11 bases. CDR3 length: 14 residues.

This rearrangement joins TRBV6-5 to TRBJ1-3; D is unresolved. V was clipped by 0 bases and J by 4 bases, with 10 bases between them. This CDR3 comprises 15 residues. Germline V gene sequence: CDR1 MNHEY, CDR2 SVGAGI. The CDR3 sequence: CASSYSTGPGNTIYF. The CDR3, as DNA: TGTGCCAGCAGTTACTCGACTGGCCCGGGAAACACCATATATTTT.

The genes are TRBV9 and TRBJ1-4; 7 positions match TRBD1. This CDR3 region has 15 residues. The germline V gene has CDR1 SGDLS and CDR2 YYNGEE. With 3 bases clipped from V and 4 bases from J, the junction kept 6 bases outside the gene matches. The CDR3 reads CASSEGDRDNEKLFF. The DNA for the CDR3 is TGTGCCAGCAGCGAGGGAGACAGGGATAATGAAAAACTGTTTTTT.

The rearrangement uses TRBV24-1 and TRBJ2-2; tentatively, D is TRBD1 (5 bases). This CDR3 has 15 amino acids. The V gene's germline CDR1 is KGHDR and CDR2 SFDVKD. Trimming cost V 2 bases and J 4 bases, with 10 bases left between them. The CDR3 sequence is CATSDWGQGTGELFF. As DNA, the CDR3 is TGTGCCACCAGTGATTGGGGCCAGGGCACCGGGGAGCTGTTTTTT.

The chain carries TRBV10-2 and TRBJ2-7, with TRBD2 identical over 10 bases. Germline values: CDR1 WSHSY, CDR2 SAAADI. This CDR3 region has 13 residues. Losses at the gene ends were 10 bases for V and 2 bases for J; bases not matched to a gene: 5. CDR3 in amino acids: CATASGSPYEQYF. The CDR3 coding sequence is TGCGCCACCGCTAGCGGGAGTCCCTACGAGCAGTACTTC.

The CDR3 loop is CASSFADSPLHF. Here the CDR3 DNA reads TGTGCCAGCAGCTTTGCCGATTCACCCCTCCACTTT. The chain combines TRBV7-6 with TRBJ1-6; no reliable D call. V was shortened by 3 bases and J by 8 bases, with 5 bases between the two germline ends. The CDR3 totals 12 residues. Germline assignment: CDR1 SGHVS and CDR2 FNYEAQ.

The chain is built from TRBV3-1 (or the pseudogene TRBV3-2) and TRBJ1-5; D gene uncertain. Germline assignment: CDR1 LGHDT and CDR2 YNNKEL (reference sequence). CDR3 size: 15 residues. V shed 0 bases and J shed 7 bases, with 13 bases lying between them. CDR3 DNA: TGTGCCAGCAGCCAAGAGAGGGAACCGGGCCAGCCCCAGCATTTT. Protein product: CASSQEREPGQPQHF.

This sequence joins TRBV19 and TRBJ2-1; 11 nucleotides match TRBD2. V was pared by 6 bases and J by 12 bases, with 13 bases of the junction left unmatched. CDR1 is LNHDA and CDR2 is SQIVND in the germline V gene (reference sequence). The CDR3 runs 15 residues. Here the CDR3 reads CASSSRLAGGSWQFF. CDR3 in DNA: TGTGCCAGTAGCTCCCGGCTAGCGGGGGGTTCTTGGCAGTTCTTC.

The J gene is TRBJ1-6, the V gene TRBV30; 8 bases are a match to TRBD1. The CDR3 extends over 17 amino acids. V dropped 0 bases and J dropped 0; count of bases not matched to a gene: 4. Germline V gene data show CDR1 as GTSNPN and CDR2 as SVGIG (reference sequence). Written as DNA, the CDR3 is TGTGCCTGGAGTGTTCACAGGGGGGTCTCCTATAATTCACCCCTCCACTTT. This gives the protein CAWSVHRGVSYNSPLHF.

This clone was observed a single time. The DNA for the CDR3 is TGTGCCAGCAGTTTCGGGAGACAGGGGAGCTCCTACGAGCAGTACTTC. It translates to CASSFGRQGSSYEQYF. This chain joins TRBV27 and TRBJ2-7; 8 bases are a match to TRBD1. With V trimmed by 3 bases and J by 0 bases, 7 bases remained unmatched. Germline-derived CDR1 and CDR2 are MNHEY and SMNVEV (reference sequence). The CDR3 loop spans 16 amino acids.

V and J are TRBV30 and TRBJ1-4; D remains unclear. The CDR3 runs 14 residues. The V end lost 3 bases, the J end lost 1 base, and 9 bases lay between the germline ends. Germline V gene sequence: CDR1 GTSNPN, CDR2 SVGIG (reference sequence). In DNA form, the CDR3 reads TGTGCCTGGAGGACGGGGATAACTAATGAAAAACTGTTTTTT. It specifies CAWRTGITNEKLFF.

The chain links TRBV28 to TRBJ1-5; D may be TRBD1 (5 bases). Germline CDR1 is MDHEN and CDR2 is SYDVKM. The CDR3 runs to 14 residues. V was pared by 5 bases and J by 3 bases, with 11 bases between. The DNA for the CDR3 is TGTGCCAGCAGTATCAGGGTATACAATCAGCCCCAGCATTTT. The encoded protein is CASSIRVYNQPQHF.

This chain connects TRBV5-4 to TRBJ2-7; tentatively, D is TRBD2 (5 bases). CDR1 and CDR2 (germline): SGHNT, YYREEE (reference sequence). There are 11 residues in the CDR3. V lost 0 bases to trimming and J lost 7 bases, with 5 bases between them. CDR3 in DNA: TGTGCCAGCAGCTTGGGGAGGGAGCAGTACTTC. Encoded protein: CASSLGREQYF.

The gene calls are TRBV11-2 and TRBJ2-2; weak D call: TRBD1 (6 bases). Germline CDR1 reads SGHAT; CDR2 reads FQNNGV. V was shortened by 1 base and J by 1 base, with 19 bases between the two germline ends. This CDR3 has 19 amino acids. The CDR3 protein is CASSLVGPFGTQNTGELFF. In nucleotides, the CDR3 is TGTGCCAGCAGCTTAGTGGGGCCCTTCGGGACACAGAACACCGGGGAGCTGTTTTTT.

The chain's CDR3 is CASGVSYGYTF. CDR3 bases: TGTGCCAGCGGGGTGAGCTATGGCTACACCTTC. The chain links TRBV5-6 to TRBJ1-2; no firm D call. The CDR3 totals 11 residues. V was cut by 7 bases and J by 4 bases, with 8 bases left in between. CDR1 and CDR2 from the germline V gene are SGHDT and YYEEEE.

The gene calls are TRBV15 and TRBJ1-1; 10 nucleotides line up with TRBD1. Germline V gene sequence: CDR1 LNHNV, CDR2 YYDKDF (reference sequence). V dropped 9 bases and J dropped 1; count of bases not matched to a gene: 11. The CDR3 runs 16 residues. For the CDR3, the DNA is TGTGCCACTGGTGTGGGACAGGGGTTTTCGAACACTGAAGCTTTCTTT. Amino acid sequence: CATGVGQGFSNTEAFF.

The chain joins TRBV15 to TRBJ2-7; unclear D gene. The CDR3 runs 14 residues. Germline V gene lookup returns CDR1 LNHNV and CDR2 YYDKDF (reference sequence). Trimming left V 1 base short and J 2 bases short, with 9 bases between. In DNA, the CDR3 is TGTGCCACCAGCAGAGCGACGGAGACCTACGAGCAGTACTTC. Translation gives CATSRATETYEQYF.